A selection of T cell receptor beta chains follows, all from one sample in a study of follicular helper T cells after annual influenza vaccination. Generated by immunoSEQ multiplex PCR, the TCRdb table keeps only in-frame clones and is missing some. The sample lists about 6,500 clones, around 86% occurring once. The sample was CXCR5- memory CD4+ T cells sorted from blood, taken on the day of influenza vaccination. These receptors all stem from an adult who received the influenza vaccine. Both conserved end residues are part of each CDR3. The D gene is left open where the match is weak. The listing skips clone size in some rows; elsewhere it reads once, few, many or a size class.

>TRBJ2-5|TRBV5-1|-|-
TGCGCCAGCAGCCCGGGCACGGGGTTAGAGACCCAGTACTTC
CASSPGTGLETQYF
>TRBJ2-1|TRBV4-3|-|-
TGCGCCAGCAGCCTCAACCCGTTGCAAAATGAGCAGTTCTTC
CASSLNPLQNEQFF
>TRBJ1-2|TRBV16|TRBD1|once
TGTGCCAGCAGCCAAGACAGGGGGGGCTATGGCTACACCTTC
CASSQDRGGYGYTF
>TRBJ2-1|TRBV7-9|-|once
TGTGCCAGCAGCCGGGTCGGTGGTCCTGAGCAGTTCTTC
CASSRVGGPEQFF
>TRBJ2-7|TRBV13|-|-
TGTGCCAGCATGGGATGGTCCTCCTACGAGCAGTACTTC
CASMGWSSYEQYF
>TRBJ2-2|TRBV27|-|-
TGTGCCAGCAGGCCTGCCCTGCGGGCCGGGGAGCTGTTTTTT
CASRPALRAGELFF
>TRBJ2-5|TRBV7-6|-|-
TGTGCCAGCAGCCTCCTAGCGTCGGAGACCCAGTACTTC
CASSLLASETQYF
>TRBJ1-2|TRBV29-1|TRBD1|-
TGCAGCGTTATGACAGGGCCTTCTGGCTACACCTTC
CSVMTGPSGYTF
>TRBJ1-2|TRBV28|-|-
TGTGCCAGCAGTTTACAGGGGCTTGGCTACACCTTC
CASSLQGLGYTF
>TRBJ1-2|TRBV5-6|-|-
TGTGCCAGCAGCCCCACCCCGACACTTAGTCACTATGGCTACACCTTC
CASSPTPTLSHYGYTF
>TRBJ1-4|TRBV5-8|-|few
TGTGCCAGCAGCTTCCCCGAAAAACTGTTTTTT
CASSFPEKLFF
>TRBJ1-1|TRBV7-2|TRBD1|-
TGTGCCAGCAGCTTAAAGGGGGCGACAACTGAAGCTTTCTTT
CASSLKGATTEAFF
>TRBJ2-3|TRBV20-1|-|-
TGCAGTGCTAGAGAGGGGGCTACGCAGTATTTT
CSAREGATQYF
>TRBJ2-6|TRBV27|-|-
TGTGCCAGCAGTTTATTCGCGGGGTACTCTGGGGCCAACGTCCTGACTTTC
CASSLFAGYSGANVLTF
>TRBJ1-1|TRBV7-3|-|-
TGTGCCAGCAGCCCAGGGGCGGGGTTGGAGACTGAAGCTTTCTTT
CASSPGAGLETEAFF
>TRBJ2-6|TRBV6-5|-|-
TGTGCCAGCAGACCCCAGGTAGCTGGGGCCAACGTCCTGACTTTC
CASRPQVAGANVLTF
>TRBJ2-3|TRBV9|TRBD2|-
TGTGCCAGCAGCGTAGGGGCTAGCGGGGGGCCTGATACGCAGTATTTT
CASSVGASGGPDTQYF
>TRBJ2-3|TRBV5-1|-|-
TGCGCCAGCAGCTTCGGAGGGGACACAGATACGCAGTATTTT
CASSFGGDTDTQYF
>TRBJ2-3|TRBV7-3|TRBD2|-
TGTGCCAGCAGCTTGAGCGGGGGTCCAGATACGCAGTATTTT
CASSLSGGPDTQYF
>TRBJ2-2|TRBV6-1|TRBD2|-
TGTGCCAGCAGTGAAATGAGGACTAGCGGGGTGGGCACCGGGGAGCTGTTTTTT
CASSEMRTSGVGTGELFF
>TRBJ2-7|TRBV7-2|TRBD2|-
TGTGCCAGCAGCCCAATCCAAGCGGGGGGCGACTACGAGCAGTACTTC
CASSPIQAGGDYEQYF
>TRBJ2-7|TRBV7-2|TRBD1|few
TGTGCCAGCAGCCGACAGGGGTCCTACGAGCAGTACTTC
CASSRQGSYEQYF
>TRBJ2-7|TRBV6-5|-|-
TGTGCCAGCAGTTACGAACCCCAACCCGGGCACGAGCAGTACTTC
CASSYEPQPGHEQYF
>TRBJ2-4|TRBV2|TRBD2|-
TGTGCCAGCAGTAAGACTAGCGGGGGGGGTCGGGCCAAAAACATTCAGTACTTC
CASSKTSGGGRAKNIQYF
>TRBJ2-2|TRBV13|-|-
TGTGCCAGCAGTCTACTACAGGGCCACACCGGGGAGCTGTTTTTT
CASSLLQGHTGELFF